The 22 T cell receptor beta chains below all came from one sample that was sequenced in a study of technical replicates of blood from a handful of donors. The table came from immunoSEQ multiplex PCR; TCRdb's copy has only in-frame clones and leaves some out. The data show 85,000 to 95,000 clones, with about 96% seen just once and approximately 0.36% held by the top ten. Material: T cells isolated from PBMCs. These receptors originate from a human donor in good health.

The chain uses TRBV9 and TRBJ2-4, with D hard to call. In germline, CDR1 is SGDLS, CDR2 YYNGEE. Trimming pared 7 bases from V and 0 bases from J, leaving 14 bases between. The CDR3 contains 15 residues. The CDR3 DNA is TGTGCCAGCTCCCCGGCGGCGGTAGCCAAAAACATTCAGTACTTC. It encodes CASSPAAVAKNIQYF.

The rearrangement uses TRBV11-2 and TRBJ2-1; D possibly corresponds to TRBD1 (7 bases). V was pared by 7 bases and J by 7 bases, with 17 bases between. This CDR3 has 14 residues. Germline V CDR1 and CDR2: SGHAT, FQNNGV. CDR3 sequence: CASTGQGGVNEQFF. The CDR3 DNA sequence: TGTGCCAGCACGGGTCAGGGGGGAGTAAATGAGCAGTTCTTC.

The V gene is TRBV6-1, the J gene TRBJ2-7; the match to TRBD1 covers 8 bases. The germline V gene encodes CDR1 MNHNS and CDR2 SASEGT. Germline trimming cut 9 bases from V and 2 bases from J; bases unmatched to any gene: 3. This CDR3 contains 12 residues. CDR3 bases: TGTGCCAGAGGGACAGGTGCCTACGAGCAGTACTTC. Its protein product is CARGTGAYEQYF.

The chain joins TRBV11-3 to TRBJ2-2; 10 nucleotides align to TRBD2. Germline CDR1 SGHNT, CDR2 YENEEA. V was clipped by 3 bases and J by 2 bases; unmatched bases: 6. The CDR3 is made up of 17 amino acids. The CDR3 region is CASSFNGLAANTGELFF. The CDR3 DNA sequence: TGTGCCAGCAGCTTCAATGGACTAGCGGCTAACACCGGGGAGCTGTTTTTT.

The gene calls are TRBV6-5 and TRBJ1-5, with D maybe TRBD1 (5 bases). The CDR3 is 14 amino acids. Germline CDR1 and CDR2: MNHEY and SVGAGI. V was clipped by 6 bases and J by 3 bases, with 12 bases between them. The chain's CDR3 is CASSLDRDNQPQHF. In DNA, the CDR3 is TGTGCCAGCAGCCTAGACAGAGACAATCAGCCCCAGCATTTT.

The chain recombines TRBV11-2 with TRBJ2-3, with no clear D. The CDR3 has 11 residues. Looked up from germline, CDR1 is SGHAT and CDR2 is FQNNGV. The V end lost 5 bases, the J end lost 5 bases, and 5 bases lay between the germline ends. The CDR3 sequence is CASSLKDTQYF. CDR3 nucleotide sequence: TGTGCCAGCAGCCTAAAAGATACGCAGTATTTT.

This chain connects TRBV9 to TRBJ1-2, with D hard to call. The CDR3 contains 15 residues. V gave up 3 bases and J gave up 4 bases, with 16 bases separating them. The germline V gene encodes CDR1 SGDLS and CDR2 YYNGEE. The CDR3 bases are TGTGCCAGCAGCGGACCCGGGGATAGCTTCTATGGCTACACCTTC. Translated, it gives CASSGPGDSFYGYTF. Complete variable domain (other parts from reference TRBV9 and TRBJ1-2): DSGVTQTPKHLITATGQRVTLRCSPRSGDLSVYWYQQSLDQGLQFLIQYYNGEERAKGNILERFSAQQFPDLHSELNLSSLELGDSALYFCASSGPGDSFYGYTFGSGTRLTVV.

This chain joins TRBV6-5 and TRBJ1-2; D not certain. Trimming shortened V by 6 bases and J by 6 bases, and 14 bases separated the two germline ends. The CDR3 runs to 13 residues. CDR1 is MNHEY and CDR2 is SVGAGI in the germline V gene. The CDR3 DNA sequence: TGTGCCAGCAGACCCGGGAGCGGGGATGGCTACACCTTC. Amino acids: CASRPGSGDGYTF.

The chain recombines TRBV7-9 with TRBJ2-7; the D gene is possibly TRBD2 (5 bases). Germline CDR1 and CDR2: SEHNR and FQNEAQ (reference sequence). The CDR3 length is 13 residues. CDR3: CAVAVGGSYEQYF. The CDR3 DNA reads TGTGCAGTTGCGGTAGGAGGATCCTACGAGCAGTACTTC.

The rearrangement joins TRBV19 to TRBJ2-3, with TRBD1 identical over 10 bases. Trimming cost V 8 bases and J 5 bases; bases outside gene matches: 13. The germline gives CDR1 LNHDA, CDR2 SQIVND (reference sequence). The CDR3 is made up of 16 amino acids. The CDR3 nucleotides read TGTGCCAGTTCCCCTTTTCCGGGACAGGGGTTAGATACGCAGTATTTT. It specifies CASSPFPGQGLDTQYF. The full variable domain, its missing parts supplied by reference TRBV19 and TRBJ2-3, is DGGITQSPKYLFRKEGQNVTLSCEQNLNHDAMYWYRQDPGQGLRLIYYSQIVNDFQKGDIAEGYSVSREKKESFPLTVTSAQKNPTAFYLCASSPFPGQGLDTQYFGPGTRLTVL.

This chain uses TRBV9 with TRBJ2-3; unclear D gene. CDR3 length equals 15 residues. Per germline, CDR1 SGDLS and CDR2 YYNGEE. V was pared by 7 bases and J by 6 bases, with 21 bases between. The CDR3 sequence: CASGFLATSWDTQYF. CDR3 nucleotides: TGTGCCAGCGGGTTCCTGGCGACTTCTTGGGATACGCAGTATTTT. The entire variable domain, with the rest obtained from reference TRBV9 and TRBJ2-3, is as follows: DSGVTQTPKHLITATGQRVTLRCSPRSGDLSVYWYQQSLDQGLQFLIQYYNGEERAKGNILERFSAQQFPDLHSELNLSSLELGDSALYFCASGFLATSWDTQYFGPGTRLTVL.

The CDR3 sequence: CASSLDDNWYGYTF. The CDR3 DNA follows: TGTGCCAGCAGCTTAGATGACAACTGGTATGGCTACACCTTC. This chain connects TRBV11-1 to TRBJ1-2, with no clear D. V lost 1 base, J lost 5 bases, and 11 bases lay in between. The V gene's germline CDR1 is SGHAT and CDR2 FQDESV (reference sequence). The CDR3 is 14 residues long.

This chain links TRBV7-7 with TRBJ2-1, with 9 bases fitting TRBD2. The V and J ends lost 1 base and 8 bases, in that order; junction bases with no gene match: 9. CDR3 length: 16 amino acids. Per the germline V gene, CDR1 is SSHAT and CDR2 is FNYEAQ (reference sequence). The CDR3 region has the DNA TGTGCCAGCAGCTTAGGCCCTAGCGGGATATTAGATGAGCAGTTCTTC. This translates into CASSLGPSGILDEQFF. Based on the CDR3 plus reference TRBV7-7 and TRBJ2-1, the full variable domain is GAGVSQSPRYKVTKRGQDVTLRCDPISSHATLYWYQQALGQGPEFLTYFNYEAQPDKSGLPSDRFSAERPEGSISTLTIQRTEQRDSAMYRCASSLGPSGILDEQFFGPGTRLTVL.

The rearrangement uses TRBV30 and TRBJ2-3; 10 bases match TRBD1. CDR3 size: 15 residues. The V segment lost 4 bases and the J segment 1 base; nucleotides outside the gene matches: 5. Germline V gene sequence: CDR1 GTSNPN, CDR2 SVGIG (reference sequence). The CDR3 DNA sequence: TGTGCCTGGAAATGGGGGACAGGGGGCACAGATACGCAGTATTTT. The encoded protein is CAWKWGTGGTDTQYF. The full variable domain, rest sourced from reference TRBV30 and TRBJ2-3, is SQTIHQWPATLVQPVGSPLSLECTVEGTSNPNLYWYRQAAGRGLQLLFYSVGIGQISSEVPQNLSASRPQDRQFILSSKKLLLSDSGFYLCAWKWGTGGTDTQYFGPGTRLTVL.

The chain combines TRBV4-1 with TRBJ1-1; TRBD1 is a possible D gene (6 bases). This CDR3 is built from 16 residues. Per the germline V gene, CDR1 is MGHRA and CDR2 is YSYEKL. Trimming removed 2 bases at V and 5 bases at J, with 18 bases between. The CDR3 region is CASSQPEGGGWTEAFF. The DNA for the CDR3 is TGCGCCAGCAGCCAACCCGAGGGGGGGGGTTGGACTGAAGCTTTCTTT.

The chain employs TRBV7-6 and TRBJ1-5, with D unresolved. The CDR3 runs 15 residues. The germline V and J ends were trimmed by 1 base and 0 bases, with 7 bases remaining between them. Looked up from germline, CDR1 is SGHVS and CDR2 is FNYEAQ. The DNA of the CDR3 is TGTGCCAGCAGCTTAGACACCTCTAGCAATCAGCCCCAGCATTTT. Translating it yields CASSLDTSSNQPQHF.

V is TRBV10-2 and J is TRBJ1-5; no definite D call. V lost 0 bases and J 1 base, leaving 4 bases between the germline ends. The length of the CDR3 is 14 residues. CDR1 and CDR2 from the germline V gene are WSHSY and SAAADI. CDR3 in DNA: TGCGCCAGCAGTGAGTCAAGCAGCAATCAGCCCCAGCATTTT. Translated: CASSESSSNQPQHF.

The genes are TRBV25-1 and TRBJ2-1; D remains ambiguous. CDR1 is MGHDK and CDR2 is SYGVNS in the germline V gene. Between the trimmed V and J ends, which lost 1 base and 3 bases, there was a span of 13 bases. The CDR3 runs 16 residues. The CDR3 DNA follows: TGTGCCAGCAGTGAATTCGTAGCCCTTGGCTACAATGAGCAGTTCTTC. This encodes CASSEFVALGYNEQFF.

On this clone itself: The junction differs from germline at one of its ends, possibly a read error. The sample contains more than one DNA sequence encoding this CDR3. The chain couples TRBV5-4 to TRBJ2-1, with TRBD2 as a possible D gene (5 bases). Germline V gives CDR1 SGHNT, CDR2 YYREEE (reference sequence). CDR3 length: 13 residues. CDR3 nucleotide sequence: TGTGCCAGTAGCTTGGCCGAGGGCAATGAGCAGTTCTTC. It translates to CASSLAEGNEQFF.

The V call is TRBV28, the J call TRBJ1-5, with a tentative D call TRBD1 (5 bases). The V and J ends lost 5 bases and 7 bases respectively, with 15 bases between them. The germline V gene encodes CDR1 MDHEN and CDR2 SYDVKM. This CDR3 is 14 amino acids long. CDR3 sequence (DNA): TGTGCCAGCAGTATTGACAGTTTGGAACAGCCCCAGCATTTT. Its protein product is CASSIDSLEQPQHF.

The CDR3 is CASSTPGDEQYF. DNA for the CDR3: TGTGCCAGCAGTACCCCGGGAGACGAGCAGTACTTC. V gene TRBV6-5 combines with J gene TRBJ2-7; possibly TRBD2 for D (6 bases). The CDR3 is 12 amino acids. Between the trimmed V and J ends, which lost 5 bases and 5 bases, there was a span of 10 bases. Looked up from germline, CDR1 is MNHEY and CDR2 is SVGAGI.

The J gene is TRBJ2-7, the V gene TRBV11-3; perhaps TRBD1 as D (6 bases). Looked up from germline, CDR1 is SGHNT and CDR2 is YENEEA. This CDR3 spans 15 amino acids. Trimming left V 8 bases short and J 1 base short, with 18 bases between. The chain's CDR3 is CASADQQGISYEQYF. DNA for the CDR3: TGTGCCAGCGCGGACCAACAGGGTATATCCTACGAGCAGTACTTC. The full variable domain, its missing parts supplied by reference TRBV11-3 and TRBJ2-7, is EAGVVQSPRYKIIEKKQPVAFWCNPISGHNTLYWYLQNLGQGPELLIRYENEEAVDDSQLPKDRFSAERLKGVDSTLKIQPAELGDSAVYLCASADQQGISYEQYFGPGTRLTVT.